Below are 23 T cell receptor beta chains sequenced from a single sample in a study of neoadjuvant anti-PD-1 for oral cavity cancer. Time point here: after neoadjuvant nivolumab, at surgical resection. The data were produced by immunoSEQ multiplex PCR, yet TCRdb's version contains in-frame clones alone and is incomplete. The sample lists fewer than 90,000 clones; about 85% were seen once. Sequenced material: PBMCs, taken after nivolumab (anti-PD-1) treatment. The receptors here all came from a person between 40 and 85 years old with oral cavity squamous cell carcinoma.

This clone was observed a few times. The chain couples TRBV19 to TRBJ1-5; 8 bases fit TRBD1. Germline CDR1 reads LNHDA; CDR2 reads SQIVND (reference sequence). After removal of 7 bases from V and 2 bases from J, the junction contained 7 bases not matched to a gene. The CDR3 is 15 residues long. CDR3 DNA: TGTGCCAGTACGAGCGACAGGGGACGCAATCAGCCCCAGCATTTT. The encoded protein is CASTSDRGRNQPQHF. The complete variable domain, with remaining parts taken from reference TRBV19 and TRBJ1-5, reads DGGITQSPKYLFRKEGQNVTLSCEQNLNHDAMYWYRQDPGQGLRLIYYSQIVNDFQKGDIAEGYSVSREKKESFPLTVTSAQKNPTAFYLCASTSDRGRNQPQHFGDGTRLSIL.

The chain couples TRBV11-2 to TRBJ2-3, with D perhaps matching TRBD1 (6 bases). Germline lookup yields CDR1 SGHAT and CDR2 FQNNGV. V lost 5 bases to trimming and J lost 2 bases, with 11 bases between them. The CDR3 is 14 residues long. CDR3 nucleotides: TGTGCCAGCAGCCCTACAGGGTTCACAGATACGCAGTATTTT. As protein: CASSPTGFTDTQYF.

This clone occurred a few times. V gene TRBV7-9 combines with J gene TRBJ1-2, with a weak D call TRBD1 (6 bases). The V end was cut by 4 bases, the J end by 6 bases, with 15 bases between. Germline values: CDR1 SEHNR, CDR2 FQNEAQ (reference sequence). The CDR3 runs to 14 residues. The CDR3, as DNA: TGTGCCAGCAGCTCCTGGCCGGGGGCAGATGGCTACACCTTC. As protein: CASSSWPGADGYTF.

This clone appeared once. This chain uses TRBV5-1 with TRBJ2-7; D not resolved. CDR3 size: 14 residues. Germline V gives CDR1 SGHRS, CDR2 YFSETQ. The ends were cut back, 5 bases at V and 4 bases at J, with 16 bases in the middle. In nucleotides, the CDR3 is TGCGCCAGCAGTTGGGATCAAGGCGATTACGAGCAGTACTTC. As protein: CASSWDQGDYEQYF.

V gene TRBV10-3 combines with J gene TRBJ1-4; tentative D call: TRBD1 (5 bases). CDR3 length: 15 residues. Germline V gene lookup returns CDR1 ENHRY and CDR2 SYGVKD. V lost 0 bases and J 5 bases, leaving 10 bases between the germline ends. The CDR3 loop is CAISESIGANEKLFF. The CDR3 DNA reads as TGTGCCATCAGTGAGTCGATAGGGGCGAATGAAAAACTGTTTTTT.

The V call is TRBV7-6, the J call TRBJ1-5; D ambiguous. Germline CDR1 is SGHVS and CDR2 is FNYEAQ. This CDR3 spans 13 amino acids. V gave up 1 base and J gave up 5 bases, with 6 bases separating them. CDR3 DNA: TGTGCCAGCAGCTTAGGTTTTGATCAGCCCCAGCATTTT. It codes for CASSLGFDQPQHF.

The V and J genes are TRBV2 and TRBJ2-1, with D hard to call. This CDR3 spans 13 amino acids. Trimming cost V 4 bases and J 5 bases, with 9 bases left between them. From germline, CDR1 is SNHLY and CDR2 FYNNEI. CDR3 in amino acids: CASSAQGNNEQFF. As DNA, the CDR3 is TGTGCCAGCAGTGCGCAAGGGAACAATGAGCAGTTCTTC. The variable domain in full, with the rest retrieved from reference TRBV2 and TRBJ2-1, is EPEVTQTPSHQVTQMGQEVILRCVPISNHLYFYWYRQILGQKVEFLVSFYNNEISEKSEIFDDQFSVERPDGSNFTLKIRSTKLEDSAMYFCASSAQGNNEQFFGPGTRLTVL.

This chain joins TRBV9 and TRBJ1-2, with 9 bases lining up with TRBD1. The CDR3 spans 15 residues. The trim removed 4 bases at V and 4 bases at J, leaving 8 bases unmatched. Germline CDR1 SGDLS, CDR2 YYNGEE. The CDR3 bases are TGTGCCAGCAGCCCCGGACAGGGGACAGGCTATGGCTACACCTTC. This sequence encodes CASSPGQGTGYGYTF. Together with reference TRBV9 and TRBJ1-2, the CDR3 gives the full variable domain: DSGVTQTPKHLITATGQRVTLRCSPRSGDLSVYWYQQSLDQGLQFLIQYYNGEERAKGNILERFSAQQFPDLHSELNLSSLELGDSALYFCASSPGQGTGYGYTFGSGTRLTVV.

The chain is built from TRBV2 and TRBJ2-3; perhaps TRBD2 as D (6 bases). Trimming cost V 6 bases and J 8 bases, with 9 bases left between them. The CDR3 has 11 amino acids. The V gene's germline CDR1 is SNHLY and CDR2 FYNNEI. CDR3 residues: CASRGTATQYF. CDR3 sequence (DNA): TGTGCCAGCAGGGGGACTGCTACGCAGTATTTT.

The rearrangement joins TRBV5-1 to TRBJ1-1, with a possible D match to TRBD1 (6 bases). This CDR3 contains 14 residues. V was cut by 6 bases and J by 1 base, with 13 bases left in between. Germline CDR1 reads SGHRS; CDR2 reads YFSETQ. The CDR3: CASTEGGANTEAFF. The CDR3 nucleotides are TGCGCCAGCACCGAGGGGGGGGCGAACACTGAAGCTTTCTTT.

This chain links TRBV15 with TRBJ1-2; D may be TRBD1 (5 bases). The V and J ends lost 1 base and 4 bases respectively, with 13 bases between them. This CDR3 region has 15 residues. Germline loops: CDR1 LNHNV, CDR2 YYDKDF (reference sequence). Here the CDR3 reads CATSRGGTGRYGYTF. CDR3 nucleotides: TGTGCCACCAGCAGAGGAGGTACAGGACGCTATGGCTACACCTTC.

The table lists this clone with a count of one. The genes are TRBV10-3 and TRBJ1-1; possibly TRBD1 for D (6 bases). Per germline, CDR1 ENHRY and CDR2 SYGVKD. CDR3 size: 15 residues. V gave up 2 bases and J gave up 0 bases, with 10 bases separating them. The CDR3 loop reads CAISEQNRVNTEAFF. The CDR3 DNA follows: TGTGCCATCAGTGAGCAAAACAGGGTGAACACTGAAGCTTTCTTT.

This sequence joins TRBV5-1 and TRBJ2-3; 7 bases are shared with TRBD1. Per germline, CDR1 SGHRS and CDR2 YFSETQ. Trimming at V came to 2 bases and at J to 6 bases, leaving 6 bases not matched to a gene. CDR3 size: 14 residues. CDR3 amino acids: CASSFTGARDTQYF. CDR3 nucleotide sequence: TGCGCCAGCAGCTTCACAGGGGCGCGGGATACGCAGTATTTT. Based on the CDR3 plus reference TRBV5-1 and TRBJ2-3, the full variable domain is KAGVTQTPRYLIKTRGQQVTLSCSPISGHRSVSWYQQTPGQGLQFLFEYFSETQRNKGNFPGRFSGRQFSNSRSEMNVSTLELGDSALYLCASSFTGARDTQYFGPGTRLTVL.

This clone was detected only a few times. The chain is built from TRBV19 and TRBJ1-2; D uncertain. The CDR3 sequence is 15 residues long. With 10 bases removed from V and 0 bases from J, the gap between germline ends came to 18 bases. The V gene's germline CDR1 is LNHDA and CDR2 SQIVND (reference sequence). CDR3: CATTPGPGSNYGYTF. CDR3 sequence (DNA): TGTGCCACCACCCCGGGCCCCGGGTCTAACTATGGCTACACCTTC.

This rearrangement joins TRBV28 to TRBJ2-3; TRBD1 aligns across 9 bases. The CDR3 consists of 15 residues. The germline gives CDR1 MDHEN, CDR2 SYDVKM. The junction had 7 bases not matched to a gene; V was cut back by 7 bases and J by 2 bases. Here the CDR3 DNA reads TGTGCCAGCACTCCCGGGACAGGGACCACAGATACGCAGTATTTT. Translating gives CASTPGTGTTDTQYF. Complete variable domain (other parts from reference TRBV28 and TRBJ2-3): DVKVTQSSRYLVKRTGEKVFLECVQDMDHENMFWYRQDPGLGLRLIYFSYDVKMKEKGDIPEGYSVSREKKERFSLILESASTNQTSMYLCASTPGTGTTDTQYFGPGTRLTVL.

This CDR3 reads CASSRGQGGYNEQFF. DNA for the CDR3: TGTGCCAGCAGCCGGGGACAGGGGGGCTACAATGAGCAGTTCTTC. The rearrangement links TRBV6-5 to TRBJ2-1, with TRBD1 identical over 11 bases. The germline V gene encodes CDR1 MNHEY and CDR2 SVGAGI. The CDR3 extends over 15 amino acids. The V segment lost 6 bases and the J segment 3 bases; nucleotides outside the gene matches: 4.

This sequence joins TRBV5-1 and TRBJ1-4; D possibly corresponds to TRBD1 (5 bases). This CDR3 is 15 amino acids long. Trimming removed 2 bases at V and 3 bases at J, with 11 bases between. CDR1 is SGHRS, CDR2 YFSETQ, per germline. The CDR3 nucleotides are TGCGCCAGCAGCTTCCGTCAGGGTCCTAATGAAAAACTGTTTTTT. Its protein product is CASSFRQGPNEKLFF.

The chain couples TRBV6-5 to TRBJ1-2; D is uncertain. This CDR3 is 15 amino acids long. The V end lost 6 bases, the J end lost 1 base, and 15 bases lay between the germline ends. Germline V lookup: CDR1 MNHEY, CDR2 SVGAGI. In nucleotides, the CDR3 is TGTGCCAGCAGGGGCGGTGGGAGGATTAACTATGGCTACACCTTC. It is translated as CASRGGGRINYGYTF.

CDR3 sequence (DNA): TGTGCCATCGGGACTAGCGACTCCTACGAGCAGTACTTC. Translation: CAIGTSDSYEQYF. The rearrangement links TRBV19 to TRBJ2-7; TRBD2 aligns across 10 bases. Germline lookup yields CDR1 LNHDA and CDR2 SQIVND (reference sequence). V trimming: 10 bases; J trimming: 0 bases; junction bases outside the gene matches: 3. The CDR3 contains 13 residues. Together with reference TRBV19 and TRBJ2-7, the CDR3 gives the full variable domain: DGGITQSPKYLFRKEGQNVTLSCEQNLNHDAMYWYRQDPGQGLRLIYYSQIVNDFQKGDIAEGYSVSREKKESFPLTVTSAQKNPTAFYLCAIGTSDSYEQYFGPGTRLTVT.

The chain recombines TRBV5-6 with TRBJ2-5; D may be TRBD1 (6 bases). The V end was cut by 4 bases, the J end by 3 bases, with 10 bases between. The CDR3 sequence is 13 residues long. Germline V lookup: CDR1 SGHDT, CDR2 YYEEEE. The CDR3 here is CASSPRGEETQYF. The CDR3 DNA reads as TGTGCCAGCAGCCCCAGGGGAGAAGAGACCCAGTACTTC. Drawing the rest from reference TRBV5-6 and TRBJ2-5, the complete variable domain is DAGVTQSPTHLIKTRGQQVTLRCSPKSGHDTVSWYQQALGQGPQFIFQYYEEEERQRGNFPDRFSGHQFPNYSSELNVNALLLGDSALYLCASSPRGEETQYFGPGTRLLVL.

The DNA of the CDR3 is TGTGCCAGCAGCTCTTCCGGGACTCCGACAGATACGCAGTATTTT. Encoded protein: CASSSSGTPTDTQYF. This chain joins TRBV7-3 and TRBJ2-3; D might be TRBD2 (6 bases). Trimming took 4 bases from V and 3 from J, leaving 14 bases between them. The germline V gene encodes CDR1 SGHTA and CDR2 FQGTGA. The CDR3 consists of 15 residues.

The CDR3: CAWSLVAFLNSGANVLTF. In DNA, the CDR3 is TGTGCCTGGAGTCTAGTAGCGTTCCTGAACTCTGGGGCCAACGTCCTGACTTTC. The chain is built from TRBV30 and TRBJ2-6; D might be TRBD2 (5 bases). V gave up 2 bases and J gave up 0 bases, with 17 bases separating them. This CDR3 has 18 residues. From germline, CDR1 is GTSNPN and CDR2 SVGIG (reference sequence).

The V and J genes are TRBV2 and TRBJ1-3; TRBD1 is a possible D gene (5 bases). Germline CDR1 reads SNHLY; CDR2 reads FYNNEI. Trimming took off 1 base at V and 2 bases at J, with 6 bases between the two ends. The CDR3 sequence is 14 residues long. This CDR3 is CASSEEGAGNTIYF. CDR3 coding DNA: TGTGCCAGCAGTGAAGAAGGGGCTGGAAACACCATATATTTT.